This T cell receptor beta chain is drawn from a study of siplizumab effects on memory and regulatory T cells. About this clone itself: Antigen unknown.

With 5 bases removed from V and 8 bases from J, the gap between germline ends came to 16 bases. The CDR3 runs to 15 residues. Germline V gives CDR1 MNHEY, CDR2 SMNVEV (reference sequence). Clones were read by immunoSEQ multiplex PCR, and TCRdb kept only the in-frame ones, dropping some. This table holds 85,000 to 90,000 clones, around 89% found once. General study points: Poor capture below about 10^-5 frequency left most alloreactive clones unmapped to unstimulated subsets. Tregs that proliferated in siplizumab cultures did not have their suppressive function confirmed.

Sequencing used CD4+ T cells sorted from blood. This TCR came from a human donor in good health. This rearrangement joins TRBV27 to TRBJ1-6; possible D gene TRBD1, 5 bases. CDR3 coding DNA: TGTGCCAGCAGTCCGTCCGGGACTCGCCATTCACCCCTCCACTTT. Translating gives CASSPSGTRHSPLHF.